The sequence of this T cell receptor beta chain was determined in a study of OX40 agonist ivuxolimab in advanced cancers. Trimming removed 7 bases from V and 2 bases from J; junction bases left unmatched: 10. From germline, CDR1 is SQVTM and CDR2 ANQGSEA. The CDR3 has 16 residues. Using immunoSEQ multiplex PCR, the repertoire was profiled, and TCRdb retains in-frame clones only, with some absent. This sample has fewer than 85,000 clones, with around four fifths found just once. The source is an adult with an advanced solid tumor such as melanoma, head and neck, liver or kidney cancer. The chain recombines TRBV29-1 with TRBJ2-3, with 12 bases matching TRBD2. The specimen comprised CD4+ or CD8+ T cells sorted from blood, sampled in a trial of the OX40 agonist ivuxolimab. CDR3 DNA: TGCAGCGCTACTAGCGGGGGGCAACTACTCACAGATACGCAGTATTTT. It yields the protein CSATSGGQLLTDTQYF.